Presented here are 16 T cell receptor beta chains from one specimen sequenced in a study of T cell repertoires in cytomegalovirus infection. TCRdb fed the reads into MiXCR, producing one record per CDR3 protein. This table has about 490,000 distinct CDR3 sequences, about 15% appearing once. The sequenced sample consisted of CD8+ T cells from PBMCs. The receptors shown here come from a human donor in good health (CMV status not recorded). Some clones in this sample may be carry-over from other donors' samples.

Notes on this clonotype: Being one base from a much bigger clone, this may be a read error. The chain recombines TRBV11-1 with TRBJ2-1, with 10 bases identical to TRBD2. The V and J ends lost 7 bases and 7 bases, in that order; junction bases with no gene match: 10. The CDR3 runs 15 residues. CDR1 and CDR2 from the germline V gene are SGHAT and FQDESV (reference sequence). The CDR3 bases are TGTGCCAGCACCCAGAGAGCGGGGGGGCAAAATGAGCAGTTCTTC. It yields the protein CASTQRAGGQNEQFF.

This clonotype was seen repeatedly, ten times or more. This chain uses TRBV7-8 with TRBJ2-1, with 11 bases lining up with TRBD2. The junction had 14 bases not matched to a gene; V was cut back by 0 bases and J by 4 bases. This CDR3 has 20 amino acids. Germline values: CDR1 SGHVS, CDR2 FQNEAQ. CDR3 DNA: TGTGCCAGCAGCTTAGCACTCTCGATCCTAGCGGGGGGTCGTTACAATGAGCAGTTCTTC. Translating gives CASSLALSILAGGRYNEQFF.

At least ten counts were recorded for this clonotype. V gene TRBV6-5 combines with J gene TRBJ1-2; 8 nucleotides agree with TRBD1. The germline V gene encodes CDR1 MNHEY and CDR2 SVGAGI. The V segment lost 5 bases and the J segment 8 bases; nucleotides outside the gene matches: 7. The CDR3 length is 13 residues. In nucleotides, the CDR3 is TGTGCCAGCAGTCCCCGGACAGGGAAAGGCTACACCTTC. Protein: CASSPRTGKGYTF.

The chain employs TRBV9 and TRBJ1-1; 7 positions agree with TRBD1. CDR1 SGDLS and CDR2 YYNGEE come from the germline V gene. J was trimmed by 5 bases and V by 4 bases; bases with no gene match: 11. The CDR3 is 15 residues long. CDR3 DNA sequence: TGTGCCAGCAGCCCCCGAAAGGGGGCGGGAACTGAAGCTTTCTTT. Its translation: CASSPRKGAGTEAFF.

This clonotype occurred many times. The chain has TRBV7-9 and TRBJ1-1; D remains unclear. Germline-derived CDR1 and CDR2 are SEHNR and FQNEAQ (reference sequence). V dropped 7 bases and J dropped 3 bases, with 6 bases sitting between them. CDR3 length equals 11 residues. The CDR3 DNA sequence: TGTGCCAGCAATAGAGACACTGAAGCTTTCTTT. Amino acids: CASNRDTEAFF.

V and J are TRBV12-5 and TRBJ2-2; the D is unclear. The germline gives CDR1 LGHNT, CDR2 FRNRAP. The CDR3 is made up of 15 amino acids. V was pared by 6 bases and J by 3 bases, with 14 bases between. CDR3 protein: CASGLEGRHTGELFF. The CDR3 DNA is TGTGCTAGTGGCCTAGAAGGCAGGCACACCGGGGAGCTGTTTTTT.

The table lists this clonotype with a few counts. CDR3 DNA sequence: TGCGCCAGCAGCCAAGTTCGCGGGAGTCATCCGAACACTGAAGCTTTCTTT. This gives the protein CASSQVRGSHPNTEAFF. The rearrangement uses TRBV4-1 and TRBJ1-1; D gene uncertain. The V end was cut by 1 base, the J end by 1 base, with 16 bases between. This CDR3 has 17 residues. Germline CDR1 and CDR2: MGHRA and YSYEKL.

This sequence joins TRBV27 and TRBJ1-4; D gene unclear. Between the trimmed V and J ends, which lost 0 bases and 7 bases, there was a span of 12 bases. Per the germline V gene, CDR1 is MNHEY and CDR2 is SMNVEV (reference sequence). CDR3 length equals 15 residues. The CDR3 DNA is TGTGCCAGCAGTTTATCTTCCGGGGTTTTTGAAAAACTGTTTTTT. Translating gives CASSLSSGVFEKLFF.

This clonotype was seen more than once but under ten times. V usage is TRBV9 and J usage is TRBJ1-3; D gene ambiguous. V was cut by 3 bases and J by 0 bases, with 4 bases left in between. The CDR3 spans 13 residues. CDR1 and CDR2 from the germline V gene are SGDLS and YYNGEE. The CDR3 reads CASSGSSGNTIYF. The DNA of the CDR3 is TGTGCCAGCAGCGGGTCCTCTGGAAACACCATATATTTT. The full variable domain, in which reference TRBV9 and TRBJ1-3 provide the parts outside the CDR3, is DSGVTQTPKHLITATGQRVTLRCSPRSGDLSVYWYQQSLDQGLQFLIQYYNGEERAKGNILERFSAQQFPDLHSELNLSSLELGDSALYFCASSGSSGNTIYFGEGSWLTVV.

The sample holds many counts of this clonotype. The rearrangement uses TRBV27 and TRBJ1-2; perhaps TRBD1 as D (6 bases). V lost 3 bases and J lost 3, with 20 bases in between. CDR1 MNHEY and CDR2 SMNVEV come from the germline V gene (reference sequence). The CDR3 sequence is 17 residues long. The CDR3 region has the DNA TGTGCCAGCAGTTTGGGCAGGGGTCGTGTTTTTCACTATGGCTACACCTTC. It yields the protein CASSLGRGRVFHYGYTF.

CDR3 sequence (DNA): TGTGCCATCAGTGATCCGGGTATGTACACTGAAGCTTTCTTT. Protein sequence: CAISDPGMYTEAFF. V and J are TRBV10-3 and TRBJ1-1; D gene uncertain. V lost 3 bases to trimming and J lost 3 bases, with 11 bases between them. From germline, CDR1 is ENHRY and CDR2 SYGVKD. The CDR3 consists of 14 residues.

This clonotype was counted only a few times. V gene TRBV7-9 combines with J gene TRBJ1-1; 7 positions agree with TRBD1. This CDR3 is built from 13 residues. V shed 5 bases and J 7 bases; nucleotides not matched to a gene: 7. CDR1 is SEHNR and CDR2 is FQNEAQ in the germline V gene (reference sequence). DNA of the CDR3: TGTGCCAGCAGCCCGGACAGGAAAGTTGAAGCTTTCTTT. As protein: CASSPDRKVEAFF.

At least ten counts were recorded for this clonotype. The V call is TRBV7-8, the J call TRBJ2-3; D not certain. The CDR3 runs 15 residues. Germline V gene data show CDR1 as SGHVS and CDR2 as FQNEAQ. Trimming shortened V by 5 bases and J by 4 bases, and 16 bases separated the two germline ends. The CDR3 protein is CASSPSVGSSDTQYF. CDR3 bases: TGTGCCAGCAGCCCGTCCGTCGGTAGCTCAGATACGCAGTATTTT. Looking up the rest from reference TRBV7-8 and TRBJ2-3 gives the full variable domain: GAGVSQSPRYKVAKRGQDVALRCDPISGHVSLFWYQQALGQGPEFLTYFQNEAQLDKSGLPSDRFFAERPEGSVSTLKIQRTQQEDSAVYLCASSPSVGSSDTQYFGPGTRLTVL.

Remarks on this clonotype: This may come from a read error, since a much larger clone is one base off. The V and J genes are TRBV4-1 and TRBJ2-7; 7 nucleotides agree with TRBD2. This CDR3 comprises 16 residues. Germline loops: CDR1 MGHRA, CDR2 YSYEKL. CDR3 sequence: CASSQEELAATYEQYF. DNA for the CDR3: TGTGCCAGCAGCCAAGAGGAGCTAGCGGCTACCTACGAGCAGTACTTC.

This clonotype was counted many times. The J gene is TRBJ2-1, the V gene TRBV7-8; no firm D call. The V gene's germline CDR1 is SGHVS and CDR2 FQNEAQ. The CDR3 spans 14 residues. V lost 3 bases and J lost 0, with 6 bases in between. The CDR3 DNA reads TGTGCCAGCAGCTTTGAGTTCTCCTACAATGAGCAGTTCTTC. Its translation: CASSFEFSYNEQFF.

Ten or more counts support this clonotype. The chain combines TRBV11-1 with TRBJ2-5, with no clear D. The length of the CDR3 is 14 residues. Trimming took 1 base from V and 2 from J, leaving 8 bases between them. Germline V lookup: CDR1 SGHAT, CDR2 FQDESV (reference sequence). The CDR3 bases are TGTGCCAGCAGCTTAGTCGCCAGACAAGAGACCCAGTACTTC. Translating it yields CASSLVARQETQYF.